These 12 T cell receptor beta chains originate from one sample sequenced in a study of regulatory T cells in long-lasting Graves disease. Assembly of TCR beta libraries relied on iRepertoire HTBI primers together with Arm-PCR of CDR3 regions. A single record per CDR3 protein comes from TCRdb applying MiXCR to the multiplex PCR reads. The profile covers 400,000 to 500,000 distinct CDR3 sequences, with about 15% appearing a single time and roughly 17% taken by the ten largest. Time point reported: newly diagnosed GD, antithyroid drugs for less than 3 months. Researchers made the TCR library from RNA that was extracted from PBMCs. These same data were also listed under a study on T cells in Graves' hyperthyroidism and ophthalmopathy.

The sequencing used peripheral blood mononuclear cells (PBMCs), collected at new diagnosis, from a patient treated with antithyroid drugs. All receptors come from a woman in her 30s with Graves disease.

The chain carries TRBV5-1 and TRBJ1-1; D is unclear. V lost 0 bases and J 1 base, leaving 10 bases between the germline ends. The CDR3 is 15 amino acids. The germline CDR1 and CDR2 sequences are SGHRS and YFSETQ. This chain's CDR3 is CASSLVGSQNTEAFF. Here the CDR3 DNA reads TGCGCCAGCAGCTTGGTAGGGAGCCAGAACACTGAAGCTTTCTTT. Full variable domain (remainder filled in from reference TRBV5-1 and TRBJ1-1): KAGVTQTPRYLIKTRGQQVTLSCSPISGHRSVSWYQQTPGQGLQFLFEYFSETQRNKGNFPGRFSGRQFSNSRSEMNVSTLELGDSALYLCASSLVGSQNTEAFFGQGTRLTVV.

This clonotype was recorded many times. This chain joins TRBV10-3 and TRBJ2-7; TRBD2 aligns across 11 bases. This CDR3 region has 15 residues. J lost 2 bases, V lost 6 bases, and 6 bases had no gene match. The germline gives CDR1 ENHRY, CDR2 SYGVKD. This CDR3 is CAISPGTSGTYEQYF. CDR3 DNA sequence: TGTGCCATCAGCCCCGGGACTAGCGGAACCTACGAGCAGTACTTC.

In its sample, this clonotype was seen many times. The chain carries TRBV20-1 and TRBJ2-1, with 9 bases aligning to TRBD2. Germline CDR1 is DFQATT and CDR2 is SNEGSKA (reference sequence). The CDR3 contains 15 residues. After removal of 4 bases from V and 4 bases from J, the junction contained 8 bases not matched to a gene. In DNA form, the CDR3 reads TGCAGTGCTAACCCACCTAGCGGGAAATACAATGAGCAGTTCTTC. Amino acid sequence: CSANPPSGKYNEQFF.

Worth noting for this clonotype: This may be a read error, as it is one base from a much larger clone. The J gene is TRBJ1-1, the V gene TRBV5-5; maybe TRBD1 (5 bases). There are 13 residues in the CDR3. Germline V gene sequence: CDR1 SGHKS, CDR2 YYEKEE (reference sequence). Between the trimmed V and J ends, which lost 4 bases and 1 base, there was a span of 8 bases. The CDR3 loop reads CASSMGGNTEAFF. The CDR3 DNA reads TGTGCCAGCAGCATGGGGGGGAACACTGAAGCTTTCTTT.

This clonotype has ten or more counts. J is TRBJ2-7 and V is TRBV12-3 or TRBV12-4; D not resolved. This CDR3 contains 11 residues. V was trimmed by 6 bases and J by 7 bases, leaving 10 bases between them. This CDR3 reads CASSRSAEQYF. For the CDR3, the DNA is TGTGCCAGCAGCCGTTCTGCAGAGCAGTACTTC.

This clonotype was seen many times. The V call is TRBV20-1, the J call TRBJ2-3; D not certain. The germline V gene has CDR1 DFQATT and CDR2 SNEGSKA (reference sequence). CDR3 length: 13 amino acids. Trimming took 5 bases from V and 0 from J, leaving 9 bases between them. The CDR3, as DNA: TGCAGTGCTGAGTCTGAAAGCACAGATACGCAGTATTTT. Its protein is CSAESESTDTQYF.

Comments on this clonotype: This could be a read error, since a much larger clone is one nucleotide away. The rearrangement joins TRBV2 to TRBJ2-7; a possible D gene is TRBD1 (5 bases). CDR3 size: 12 residues. Per germline, CDR1 SNHLY and CDR2 FYNNEI. V shed 7 bases and J shed 6 bases, with 13 bases lying between them. The CDR3 DNA is TGTGCCAGCACGCGGCGACAGCCCGAGCAGTACTTC. Translating gives CASTRRQPEQYF. The full variable domain, with the rest looked up from reference TRBV2 and TRBJ2-7, is EPEVTQTPSHQVTQMGQEVILRCVPISNHLYFYWYRQILGQKVEFLVSFYNNEISEKSEIFDDQFSVERPDGSNFTLKIRSTKLEDSAMYFCASTRRQPEQYFGPGTRLTVT.

This clonotype was observed at least ten times. The chain joins TRBV24-1 to TRBJ1-2; the D gene is possibly TRBD1 (5 bases). V shed 3 bases and J shed 3 bases, with 13 bases lying between them. Germline CDR1 and CDR2: KGHDR and SFDVKD. The CDR3 has 15 amino acids. The chain's CDR3 is CATSDADSRDYGYTF. Written as DNA, the CDR3 is TGTGCCACCAGTGATGCTGACAGCAGGGACTATGGCTACACCTTC.

The rearrangement joins TRBV7-9 to TRBJ1-2; 7 bases match TRBD1. Germline CDR1 SEHNR, CDR2 FQNEAQ (reference sequence). This CDR3 comprises 14 residues. Trimming took 4 bases from V and 6 from J; bases not matched to a gene: 8. CDR3 sequence reads: CASSSKSQGNGYTF. The CDR3, as DNA: TGTGCCAGCAGCTCAAAGTCACAGGGGAATGGCTACACCTTC.

In its sample, this clonotype was seen many times. The chain has TRBV27 and TRBJ2-7; D is possibly TRBD1 or TRBD2 (5 bases each). CDR1 is MNHEY and CDR2 is SMNVEV in the germline V gene (reference sequence). This CDR3 region has 13 residues. V lost 6 bases, J lost 6 bases, and 15 bases lay in between. CDR3 bases: TGTGCCAGCAGCCACCGGACTCAGGGCGAGCAGTACTTC. It yields the protein CASSHRTQGEQYF.

Many counts were recorded for this clonotype. The chain links TRBV20-1 to TRBJ1-2; D unresolved. Trimming took 3 bases from V and 2 from J, leaving 10 bases between them. The germline V gene has CDR1 DFQATT and CDR2 SNEGSKA (reference sequence). The CDR3 extends over 13 amino acids. The DNA for the CDR3 is TGCAGTGCTAGCTCGTCACGGAACTATGGCTACACCTTC. This translates into CSASSSRNYGYTF.

This clonotype was seen more than once but under ten times. This rearrangement joins TRBV9 to TRBJ2-1; no firm D call. The CDR3 runs to 17 residues. V lost 3 bases and J lost 0, with 16 bases in between. Germline V CDR1 and CDR2: SGDLS, YYNGEE. The CDR3 loop is CASSGGSFHSSYNEQFF. CDR3 nucleotides: TGTGCCAGCAGCGGGGGTTCTTTCCACAGCTCCTACAATGAGCAGTTCTTC.